This record covers a single T cell receptor (beta chain). A single record per CDR3 protein comes from TCRdb applying MiXCR to the 5' RACE reads. This table has roughly 90,000 distinct CDR3 sequences, roughly 8% appearing once. This entry belongs to a study of CD8 T cells in ankylosing spondylitis. Trimming at V came to 6 bases and at J to 5 bases, leaving 16 bases not matched to a gene. The CDR3 runs to 19 residues. The germline V gene encodes CDR1 MNHEY and CDR2 SVGEGT. Sequencing input: blood, either unsorted or a sorted T cell fraction (not recorded which). J is TRBJ2-2 and V is TRBV6-2 or TRBV6-3; TRBD2 agrees at 12 bases. This sequence originates from a male donor with ankylosing spondylitis or in good health (not recorded which). Here the CDR3 reads CASRAPGTSGPSGTGELFF. The CDR3 nucleotides read TGTGCCAGCAGAGCCCCCGGGACTAGCGGGCCCTCAGGGACCGGGGAGCTGTTTTTT.